This T cell receptor (beta chain) was profiled in a study of T cell changes during pregnancy in multiple sclerosis. The germline V gene has CDR1 MDHEN and CDR2 SYDVKM. The J segment lost 2 bases and the V segment lost 3 bases, leaving 2 bases of the junction unmatched. The CDR3 loop spans 15 amino acids. Profiled with immunoSEQ multiplex PCR; TCRdb holds only in-frame clones, not every one. The data contain just under 65,000 clones, around 91% of them singletons. The rearrangement links TRBV28 to TRBJ2-1; 9 nucleotides match TRBD1. The sequencing here drew on peripheral blood, taken in the second trimester of pregnancy. The origin of this receptor is a female donor in good health, enrolled as a control in a pregnancy study. The CDR3 DNA is TGTGCCAGCAGTTTTGGGACAGGGCCCTACAATGAGCAGTTCTTC. Translation gives CASSFGTGPYNEQFF. Supplemented by reference TRBV28 and TRBJ2-1, the full variable domain reads DVKVTQSSRYLVKRTGEKVFLECVQDMDHENMFWYRQDPGLGLRLIYFSYDVKMKEKGDIPEGYSVSREKKERFSLILESASTNQTSMYLCASSFGTGPYNEQFFGPGTRLTVL.